The next 27 T cell receptor beta chains were all read from a single sample in a study of blood T cell repertoires in COVID-19 (dated by TCRdb to the early 2020s). The receptor library was made with the immunoSEQ multiplex PCR assay. Entries here come from immuneACCESS through TCRdb and include only in-frame sequences with V and J called. Some clones fail to appear in such tables; in the studies checked, an unresolved V gene covers under half of the shortfall, and the cause of the remainder is unknown. The sample has 150,000 to 200,000 clones on record, around four fifths of them singletons. In total, the top ten clones hold about 14% of the sample. Sample: peripheral blood. Receptors originate from a woman between 65 and 79 years old with COVID-19, enrolled during active disease.

The V and J genes are TRBV19 and TRBJ2-1; 7 nucleotides align to TRBD1. The germline V gene has CDR1 LNHDA and CDR2 SQIVND (reference sequence). V was pared by 5 bases and J by 2 bases, with 6 bases of the junction left unmatched. The CDR3 has 15 residues. CDR3 loop: CASSLKGATYNEQFF. As DNA, the CDR3 is TGTGCCAGTAGTCTAAAGGGGGCCACCTACAATGAGCAGTTCTTC.

This rearrangement joins TRBV5-1 to TRBJ2-2, with D possibly TRBD2 on 6 matching bases. CDR1 and CDR2 from the germline V gene are SGHRS and YFSETQ. The CDR3 totals 14 residues. V was cut by 7 bases and J by 3 bases, with 13 bases left in between. For the CDR3, the DNA is TGCGCCAGCTCTCGGACTACTGACACCGGGGAGCTGTTTTTT. Encoded protein: CASSRTTDTGELFF.

V usage is TRBV5-4 and J usage is TRBJ1-2, with D hard to call. Germline V gene lookup returns CDR1 SGHNT and CDR2 YYREEE (reference sequence). This CDR3 region has 14 residues. V shed 4 bases and J shed 5 bases, with 15 bases lying between them. CDR3 nucleotides: TGTGCCAGCAGCCGGCAGGTTTGGGCTTATGGCTACACCTTC. It translates to CASSRQVWAYGYTF.

The chain employs TRBV4-1 and TRBJ2-3, with TRBD2 matching 7 bases. Trimming at V came to 1 base and at J to 7 bases, leaving 2 bases not matched to a gene. The germline gives CDR1 MGHRA, CDR2 YSYEKL. The CDR3 spans 13 residues. The CDR3 region is CASSQVGGYTQYF. The CDR3 DNA reads as TGCGCCAGCAGCCAAGTCGGGGGGTATACGCAGTATTTT.

This chain links TRBV12-3 or TRBV12-4 with TRBJ1-2; weak D call: TRBD1 (5 bases). The ends were cut back, 2 bases at V and 8 bases at J, with 12 bases in the middle. The CDR3 spans 13 residues. CDR3 DNA sequence: TGTGCCAGCAGTTTACAGGGATCGGACGGCTACACCTTC. As protein: CASSLQGSDGYTF.

V gene TRBV25-1 combines with J gene TRBJ2-3, with 11 bases matching TRBD2. With 5 bases clipped from V and 4 bases from J, the junction kept 5 bases outside the gene matches. The CDR3 is 15 residues long. Germline loops: CDR1 MGHDK, CDR2 SYGVNS. CDR3 loop: CASSNSGRASDTQYF. CDR3 nucleotide sequence: TGTGCCAGCAGTAATAGCGGGAGGGCCTCAGATACGCAGTATTTT.

V is TRBV29-1 and J is TRBJ1-3, with 12 bases aligning to TRBD1. Losses at the gene ends were 4 bases for V and 13 bases for J; bases not matched to a gene: 14. The CDR3 runs to 15 residues. The germline gives CDR1 SQVTM, CDR2 ANQGSEA. In nucleotides, the CDR3 is TGCAGCGTTGCGTTTTCGGGACAGGGGGCCTTGGCAATATATTTT. This codes for CSVAFSGQGALAIYF.

In DNA form, the CDR3 reads TGTGCCAGCATCACCGGTATAGACACCATATATTTT. It yields the protein CASITGIDTIYF. The chain is built from TRBV9 and TRBJ1-3; D unclear. V was shortened by 6 bases and J by 8 bases, with 12 bases between the two germline ends. The CDR3 is 12 amino acids. Germline CDR1 and CDR2: SGDLS and YYNGEE.

This clone has just a few counts. The rearrangement joins TRBV20-1 to TRBJ1-2; D perhaps matches TRBD1 (5 bases). In germline, CDR1 is DFQATT, CDR2 SNEGSKA (reference sequence). CDR3 length equals 12 residues. V shed 3 bases and J shed 8 bases, with 13 bases lying between them. CDR3 sequence: CSASRQGSGYTF. The CDR3 nucleotides read TGCAGTGCTAGTAGGCAGGGAAGCGGCTACACCTTC.

The J gene is TRBJ2-2, the V gene TRBV27; 7 positions agree with TRBD2. CDR1 is MNHEY and CDR2 is SMNVEV in the germline V gene (reference sequence). The CDR3 has 15 residues. With 7 bases clipped from V and 5 bases from J, the junction kept 10 bases outside the gene matches. Here the CDR3 reads CASTTRVSGTGELFF. The CDR3 DNA sequence: TGTGCCAGCACTACCCGGGTTAGCGGGACCGGGGAGCTGTTTTTT.

This clone has only a few counts. The chain is built from TRBV6-6 and TRBJ1-1; D gene unclear. V lost 2 bases, J lost 6 bases, and 10 bases lay in between. CDR1 is MNHNY and CDR2 is SVGAGI in the germline V gene (reference sequence). This CDR3 has 13 amino acids. The CDR3 sequence is CASSYEREAEAFF. CDR3 coding DNA: TGTGCCAGCAGTTACGAAAGGGAGGCTGAAGCTTTCTTT.

The chain carries TRBV7-2 and TRBJ1-2, with D hard to call. From germline, CDR1 is SGHTA and CDR2 FQGNSA. V was pared by 4 bases and J by 1 base, with 13 bases between. The CDR3 has 15 residues. Here the CDR3 reads CASSSPPVINYGYTF. In DNA, the CDR3 is TGTGCCAGCAGCTCCCCCCCGGTGATTAACTATGGCTACACCTTC. Together with reference TRBV7-2 and TRBJ1-2, the CDR3 gives the full variable domain: GAGVSQSPSNKVTEKGKDVELRCDPISGHTALYWYRQSLGQGLEFLIYFQGNSAPDKSGLPSDRFSAERTGGSVSTLTIQRTQQEDSAVYLCASSSPPVINYGYTFGSGTRLTVV.

This chain links TRBV5-1 with TRBJ2-5, with D possibly being TRBD1 (6 bases). Germline-derived CDR1 and CDR2 are SGHRS and YFSETQ. This CDR3 has 15 residues. Trimming took 4 bases from V and 2 from J, leaving 15 bases between them. The CDR3 loop is CASSLGGRLQETQYF. Written as DNA, the CDR3 is TGCGCCAGCAGCCTTGGGGGCAGACTTCAAGAGACCCAGTACTTC. The variable domain in full, completed from reference TRBV5-1 and TRBJ2-5, reads KAGVTQTPRYLIKTRGQQVTLSCSPISGHRSVSWYQQTPGQGLQFLFEYFSETQRNKGNFPGRFSGRQFSNSRSEMNVSTLELGDSALYLCASSLGGRLQETQYFGPGTRLLVL.

The gene calls are TRBV7-8 and TRBJ1-5; 7 bases agree with TRBD1. The germline V gene encodes CDR1 SGHVS and CDR2 FQNEAQ. After removal of 5 bases from V and 4 bases from J, the junction contained 14 bases not matched to a gene. The CDR3 totals 17 residues. CDR3 protein: CASSPVGRGRWNQPQHF. CDR3 nucleotide sequence: TGTGCCAGCAGCCCCGTTGGAAGGGGGCGTTGGAATCAGCCCCAGCATTTT.

V gene TRBV4-1 combines with J gene TRBJ2-1, with TRBD2 matching over 11 bases. V lost 5 bases to trimming and J lost 8 bases; unmatched junction nucleotides: 8. This CDR3 comprises 15 residues. CDR1 and CDR2 (germline): MGHRA, YSYEKL. The CDR3 protein is CASSYSGGAQDEQFF. CDR3 DNA sequence: TGCGCCAGCAGCTATAGCGGGGGGGCCCAGGATGAGCAGTTCTTC.

CDR3 amino acids: CATAGQGAVLETQYF. Written as DNA, the CDR3 is TGTGCCACCGCGGGACAGGGGGCTGTTTTGGAGACCCAGTACTTC. The chain uses TRBV6-5 and TRBJ2-5, with 12 bases identical to TRBD1. Trimming at V came to 10 bases and at J to 5 bases, leaving 11 bases not matched to a gene. Germline CDR1 MNHEY, CDR2 SVGAGI. The CDR3 sequence is 15 residues long.

This chain connects TRBV11-3 to TRBJ2-3, with D possibly TRBD2 on 6 matching bases. Germline values: CDR1 SGHNT, CDR2 YENEEA. V gave up 0 bases and J gave up 3 bases, with 19 bases separating them. CDR3 length equals 18 residues. The CDR3 coding sequence is TGTGCCAGCAGCTTAGATTCATCGGGCGGGGTCAGGACAGATACGCAGTATTTT. This codes for CASSLDSSGGVRTDTQYF.

The rearrangement joins TRBV5-1 to TRBJ2-5, with 7 bases lining up with TRBD1. The V gene's germline CDR1 is SGHRS and CDR2 YFSETQ. The junction had 8 bases not matched to a gene; V was cut back by 5 bases and J by 4 bases. This CDR3 region has 14 residues. Here the CDR3 DNA reads TGCGCCAGCAGGCAACAGGACAGGAGAGAGACCCAGTACTTC. Amino acids: CASRQQDRRETQYF.

This chain uses TRBV27 with TRBJ1-2; a possible D gene is TRBD1 (6 bases). Trimming took off 5 bases at V and 0 bases at J, with 10 bases between the two ends. CDR1 is MNHEY, CDR2 SMNVEV, per germline (reference sequence). The CDR3 is 14 amino acids. The CDR3 protein is CASSPRTANYGYTF. The CDR3 DNA follows: TGTGCCAGCAGTCCAAGGACAGCTAACTATGGCTACACCTTC.

The V call is TRBV6-5, the J call TRBJ2-7; 7 bases fit TRBD2. The V gene end was trimmed by 0 bases and the J gene end by 6 bases; junction bases not matched to a gene: 2. CDR3 length: 13 amino acids. Per germline, CDR1 MNHEY and CDR2 SVGAGI. The CDR3 here is CASSYSGEGEQYV. The CDR3 region has the DNA TGTGCCAGCAGTTACTCGGGGGAGGGCGAGCAGTACGTC.

The V call is TRBV7-3, the J call TRBJ2-5; 7 bases agree with TRBD2. V lost 3 bases and J lost 2; bases outside the gene matches: 6. Germline values: CDR1 SGHTA, CDR2 FQGTGA. There are 15 residues in the CDR3. CDR3 in amino acids: CASSLGGSPQETQYF. DNA of the CDR3: TGTGCCAGCAGCTTGGGAGGGTCCCCACAAGAGACCCAGTACTTC.

The chain recombines TRBV4-1 with TRBJ2-1; the D is unclear. The V end was cut by 0 bases, the J end by 3 bases, with 15 bases between. The germline V gene encodes CDR1 MGHRA and CDR2 YSYEKL. The CDR3 covers 17 residues. The CDR3 protein is CASSQERPGPHYNEQFF. The CDR3 bases are TGCGCCAGCAGCCAAGAAAGGCCAGGTCCGCACTACAATGAGCAGTTCTTC.

The genes are TRBV10-3 and TRBJ2-7; TRBD2 might be the D (7 bases). The germline gives CDR1 ENHRY, CDR2 SYGVKD. Trimming took 3 bases from V and 2 from J, leaving 11 bases between them. This CDR3 has 14 residues. The CDR3 sequence: CAISDKGGTYEQYF. The CDR3 DNA reads as TGTGCCATCAGTGACAAGGGGGGGACCTACGAGCAGTACTTC.

This chain joins TRBV28 and TRBJ1-5; a weak D match, TRBD1 (6 bases). Trimming cost V 3 bases and J 4 bases, with 10 bases left between them. Germline V CDR1 and CDR2: MDHEN, SYDVKM. The CDR3 length is 14 residues. In DNA, the CDR3 is TGTGCCAGCAGTTTTAACAGGGAGAATCAGCCCCAGCATTTT. Encoded protein: CASSFNRENQPQHF.

The chain links TRBV10-2 to TRBJ1-5; D is perhaps TRBD1 (6 bases). The V gene lost 5 bases and the J gene lost 6 bases, with 14 bases spanning the gap. This CDR3 has 14 residues. Germline V lookup: CDR1 WSHSY, CDR2 SAAADI. This CDR3 is CASSRQVDIQPQHF. CDR3 nucleotide sequence: TGCGCCAGCAGTAGACAGGTTGATATTCAGCCCCAGCATTTT.

This clone was observed a single time. Other nucleotide sequences from this sample produce the same CDR3. The chain carries TRBV5-4 and TRBJ2-2; TRBD2 might be the D (6 bases). CDR1 is SGHNT, CDR2 YYREEE, per germline (reference sequence). This CDR3 has 14 amino acids. V was shortened by 0 bases and J by 5 bases, with 8 bases between the two germline ends. CDR3 region: CASSLAGGTGELFF. The CDR3 region has the DNA TGTGCCAGCAGCTTGGCCGGGGGTACCGGGGAGCTGTTTTTT.

The chain joins TRBV16 to TRBJ2-2; 7 positions agree with TRBD1. Germline V CDR1 and CDR2: KGHSY, FQNENV. The V gene end was trimmed by 0 bases and the J gene end by 3 bases; junction bases not matched to a gene: 7. CDR3 length: 17 amino acids. DNA of the CDR3: TGTGCCAGCAGCCAATCCCCGACAGGGCGGGACACCGGGGAGCTGTTTTTT. Its translation is CASSQSPTGRDTGELFF.